This T cell receptor (beta chain) was found in a study of cytomegalovirus exposure and HLA in healthy donors. Overall study findings and caveats: Reportedly, cytomegalovirus status was diagnosed with high sensitivity and specificity. Upon later analysis, TCR association rates were observed to vary by HLA locus, being highest for DRB1 and lowest for HLA-C. Certain indistinguishable V segments, among them TRBV6-2 and TRBV6-3, were excluded.

This clone was picked up one time. The antigen remains unidentified. Primers: 60 Vbeta forward and 13 Jbeta reverse. Profiled with immunoSEQ multiplex PCR; TCRdb holds only in-frame clones, not every one. Counted here are 150,000 to 200,000 clones, over 70% occurring once; the ten biggest clones make up less than 9%. The CDR3 spans 15 residues. Germline V gene data show CDR1 as KGHSH and CDR2 as LQKENI. The V and J ends lost 2 bases and 3 bases respectively, with 10 bases between them. The TCR originated in a man younger than 45 in good health and CMV-seropositive. The chain recombines TRBV18 with TRBJ2-2; D possibly corresponds to TRBD1 (6 bases). The sample comprised PBMCs. The CDR3 reads CASSPRAGDTGELFF. The CDR3 DNA reads as TGTGCCAGCTCACCAAGGGCAGGGGACACCGGGGAGCTGTTTTTT.